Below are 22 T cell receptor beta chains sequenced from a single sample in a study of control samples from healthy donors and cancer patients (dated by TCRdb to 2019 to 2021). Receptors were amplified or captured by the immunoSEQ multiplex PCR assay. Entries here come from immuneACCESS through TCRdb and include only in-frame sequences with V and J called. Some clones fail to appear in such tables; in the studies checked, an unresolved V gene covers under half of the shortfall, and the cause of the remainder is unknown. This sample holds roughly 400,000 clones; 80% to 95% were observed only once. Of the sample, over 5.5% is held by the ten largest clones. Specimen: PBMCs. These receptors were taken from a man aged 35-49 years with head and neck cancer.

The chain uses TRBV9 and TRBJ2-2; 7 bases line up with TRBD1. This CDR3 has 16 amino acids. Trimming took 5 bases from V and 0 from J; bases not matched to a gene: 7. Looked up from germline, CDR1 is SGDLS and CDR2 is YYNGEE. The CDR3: CASRGAGTANTGELFF. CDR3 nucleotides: TGTGCCAGCAGGGGGGCCGGGACAGCGAACACCGGGGAGCTGTTTTTT.

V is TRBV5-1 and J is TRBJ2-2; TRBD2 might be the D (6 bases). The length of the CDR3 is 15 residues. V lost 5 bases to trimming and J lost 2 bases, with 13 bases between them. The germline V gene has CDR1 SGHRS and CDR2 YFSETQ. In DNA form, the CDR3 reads TGCGCCAGCAGTTTCGGAGGGTTTAACACCGGGGAGCTGTTTTTT. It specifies CASSFGGFNTGELFF.

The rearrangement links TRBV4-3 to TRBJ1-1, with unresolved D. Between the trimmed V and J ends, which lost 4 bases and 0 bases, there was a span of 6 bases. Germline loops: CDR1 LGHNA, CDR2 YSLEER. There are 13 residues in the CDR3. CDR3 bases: TGCGCCAGCAGCCCCTACATGAACACTGAAGCTTTCTTT. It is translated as CASSPYMNTEAFF.

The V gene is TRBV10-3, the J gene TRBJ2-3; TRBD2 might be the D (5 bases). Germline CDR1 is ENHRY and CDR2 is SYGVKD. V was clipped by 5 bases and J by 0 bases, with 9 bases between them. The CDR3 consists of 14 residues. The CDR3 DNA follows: TGTGCCATCAGTAGCGGTACTAGCACAGATACGCAGTATTTT. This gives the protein CAISSGTSTDTQYF.

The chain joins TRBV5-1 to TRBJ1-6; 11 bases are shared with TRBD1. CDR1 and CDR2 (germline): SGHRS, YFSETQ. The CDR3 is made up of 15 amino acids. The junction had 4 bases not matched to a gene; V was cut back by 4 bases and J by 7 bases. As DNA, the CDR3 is TGCGCCAGCAGCCAAAGGACAGGGGGCAATTCACCCCTCCACTTT. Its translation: CASSQRTGGNSPLHF.

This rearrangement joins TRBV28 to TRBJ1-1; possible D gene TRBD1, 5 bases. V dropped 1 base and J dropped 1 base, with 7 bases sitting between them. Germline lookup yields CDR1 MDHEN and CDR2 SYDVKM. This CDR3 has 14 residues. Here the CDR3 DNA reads TGTGCCAGCAGTTTATACGGGGGGAACACTGAAGCTTTCTTT. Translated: CASSLYGGNTEAFF.

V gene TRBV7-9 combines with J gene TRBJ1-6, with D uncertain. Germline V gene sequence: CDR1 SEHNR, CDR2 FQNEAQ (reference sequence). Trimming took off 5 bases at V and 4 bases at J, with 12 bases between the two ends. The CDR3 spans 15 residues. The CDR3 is CASSPPQGYNSPLHF. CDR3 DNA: TGTGCCAGCAGCCCGCCCCAAGGGTATAATTCACCCCTCCACTTT.

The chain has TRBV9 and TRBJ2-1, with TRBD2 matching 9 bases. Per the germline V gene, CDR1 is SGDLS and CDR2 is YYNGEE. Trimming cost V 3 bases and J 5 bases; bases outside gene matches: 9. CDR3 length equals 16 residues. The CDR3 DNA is TGTGCCAGCAGCGCAATCCCTAGCGGGACGAACAATGAGCAGTTCTTC. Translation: CASSAIPSGTNNEQFF.

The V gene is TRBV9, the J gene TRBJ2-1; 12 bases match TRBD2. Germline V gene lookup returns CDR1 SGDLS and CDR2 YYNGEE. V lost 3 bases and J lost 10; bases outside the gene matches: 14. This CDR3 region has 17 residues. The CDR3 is CASSEGDGTSGLREQFF. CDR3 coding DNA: TGTGCCAGCAGCGAGGGGGACGGGACTAGCGGGCTTCGGGAGCAGTTCTTC.

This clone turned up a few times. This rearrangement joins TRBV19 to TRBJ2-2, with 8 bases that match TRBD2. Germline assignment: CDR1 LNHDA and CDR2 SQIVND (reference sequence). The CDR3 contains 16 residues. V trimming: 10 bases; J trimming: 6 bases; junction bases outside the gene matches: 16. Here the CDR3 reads CATSTRGAGYAGELFF. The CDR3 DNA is TGTGCCACCTCCACGCGGGGGGCGGGGTACGCCGGGGAGCTGTTTTTT.

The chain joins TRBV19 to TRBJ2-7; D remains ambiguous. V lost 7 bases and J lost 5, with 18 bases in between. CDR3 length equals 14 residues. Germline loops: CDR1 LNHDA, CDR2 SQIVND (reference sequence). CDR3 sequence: CASNSLGFNHEQYF. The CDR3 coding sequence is TGTGCCAGTAACTCTTTAGGGTTTAACCACGAGCAGTACTTC.

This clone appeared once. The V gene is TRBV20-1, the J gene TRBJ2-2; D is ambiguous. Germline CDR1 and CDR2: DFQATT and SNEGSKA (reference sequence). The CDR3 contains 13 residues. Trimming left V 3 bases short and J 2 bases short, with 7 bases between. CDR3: CSASATNTGELFF. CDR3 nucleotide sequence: TGCAGTGCTAGTGCCACTAACACCGGGGAGCTGTTTTTT.

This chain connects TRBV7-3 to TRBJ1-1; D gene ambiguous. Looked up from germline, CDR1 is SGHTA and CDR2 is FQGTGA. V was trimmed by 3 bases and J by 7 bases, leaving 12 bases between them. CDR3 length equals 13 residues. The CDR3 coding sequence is TGTGCCAGCAGCTTGAGCGAGGGAGGTGAAGCTTTCTTT. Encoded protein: CASSLSEGGEAFF.

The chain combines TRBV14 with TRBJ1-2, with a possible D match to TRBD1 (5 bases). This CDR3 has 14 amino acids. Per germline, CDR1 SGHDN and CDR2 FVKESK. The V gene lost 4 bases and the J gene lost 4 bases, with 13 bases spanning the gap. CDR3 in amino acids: CASSPTSGPYGYTF. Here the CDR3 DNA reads TGTGCCAGCAGCCCCACCTCAGGGCCCTATGGCTACACCTTC.

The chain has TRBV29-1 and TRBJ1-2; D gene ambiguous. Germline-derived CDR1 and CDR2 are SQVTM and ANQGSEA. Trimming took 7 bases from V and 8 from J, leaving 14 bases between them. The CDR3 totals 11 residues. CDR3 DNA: TGCAGCGCCGGCATGGGCTTAGGCTACACCTTC. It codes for CSAGMGLGYTF.

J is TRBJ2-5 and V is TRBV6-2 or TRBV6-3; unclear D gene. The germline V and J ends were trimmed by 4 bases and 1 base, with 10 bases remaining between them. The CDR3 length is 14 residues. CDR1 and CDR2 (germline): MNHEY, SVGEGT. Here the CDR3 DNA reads TGTGCCAGCAGTTTTGGGAATGCCCAAGAGACCCAGTACTTC. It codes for CASSFGNAQETQYF.

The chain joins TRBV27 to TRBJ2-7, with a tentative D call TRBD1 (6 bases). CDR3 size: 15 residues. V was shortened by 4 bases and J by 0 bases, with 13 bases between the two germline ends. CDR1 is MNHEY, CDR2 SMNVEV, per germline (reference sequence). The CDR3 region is CASSSRTASSYEQYF. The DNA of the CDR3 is TGTGCCAGCAGTTCGCGGACAGCCAGCTCCTACGAGCAGTACTTC.

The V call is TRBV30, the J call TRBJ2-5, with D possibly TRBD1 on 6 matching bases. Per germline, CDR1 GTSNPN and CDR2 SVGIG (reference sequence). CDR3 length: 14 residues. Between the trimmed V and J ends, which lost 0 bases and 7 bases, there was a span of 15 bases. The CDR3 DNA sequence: TGTGCCTGGAGTGTCGTACAGGGAAAGGGGACCCAGTACTTC. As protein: CAWSVVQGKGTQYF.

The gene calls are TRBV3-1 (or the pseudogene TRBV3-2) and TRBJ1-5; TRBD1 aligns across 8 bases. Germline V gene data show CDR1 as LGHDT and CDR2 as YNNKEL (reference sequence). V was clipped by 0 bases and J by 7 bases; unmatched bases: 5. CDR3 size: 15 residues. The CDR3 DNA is TGTGCCAGCAGCCAAGATCTGGCAGGGGGCCAGCCCCAGCATTTT. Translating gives CASSQDLAGGQPQHF.

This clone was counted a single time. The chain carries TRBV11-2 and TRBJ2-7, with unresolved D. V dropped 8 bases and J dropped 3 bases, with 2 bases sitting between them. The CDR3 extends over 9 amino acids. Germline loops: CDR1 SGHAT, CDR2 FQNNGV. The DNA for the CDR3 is TGTGCCAGCGGCTACGAGCAGTACTTC. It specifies CASGYEQYF.

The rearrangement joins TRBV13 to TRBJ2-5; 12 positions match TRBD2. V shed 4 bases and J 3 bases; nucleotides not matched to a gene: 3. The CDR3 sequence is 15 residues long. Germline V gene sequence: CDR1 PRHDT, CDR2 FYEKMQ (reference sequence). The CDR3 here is CASSSPSGGEETQYF. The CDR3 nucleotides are TGTGCCAGCAGCTCACCTAGCGGGGGGGAAGAGACCCAGTACTTC.

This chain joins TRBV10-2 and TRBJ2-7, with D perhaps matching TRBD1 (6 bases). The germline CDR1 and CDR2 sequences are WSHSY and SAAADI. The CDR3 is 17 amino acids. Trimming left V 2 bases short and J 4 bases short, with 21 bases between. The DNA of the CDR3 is TGCGCCAGCAGTGAGCTTACAGGGCCCTACCTCGAATACGAGCAGTACTTC. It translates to CASSELTGPYLEYEQYF.